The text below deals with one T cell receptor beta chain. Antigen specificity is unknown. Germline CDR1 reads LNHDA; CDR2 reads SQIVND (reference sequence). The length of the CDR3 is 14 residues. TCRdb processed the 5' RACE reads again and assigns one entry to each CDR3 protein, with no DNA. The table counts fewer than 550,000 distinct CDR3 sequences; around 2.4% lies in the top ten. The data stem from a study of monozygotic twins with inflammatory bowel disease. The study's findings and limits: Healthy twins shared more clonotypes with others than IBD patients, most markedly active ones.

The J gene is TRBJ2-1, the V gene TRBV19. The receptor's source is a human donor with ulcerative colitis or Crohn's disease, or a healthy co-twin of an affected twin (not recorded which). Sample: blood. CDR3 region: CASSIDGRWGEQFF.